This TCR beta chain was sequenced in a study of blood T cells in healthy people across ages. PCR was performed a second time for about 7 to 12 cycles using a sample-barcoded 5' primer and a J-beta primer mix. MiXCR, run by TCRdb on the 5' RACE reads, gives a single entry per CDR3 protein. The table shows 650,000 to 950,000 distinct CDR3 sequences, with under 45% occurring only once. Germline loops: CDR1 DFQATT, CDR2 SNEGSKA (reference sequence). The trim removed 0 bases at V and 7 bases at J, leaving 8 bases unmatched. The CDR3 consists of 15 residues. Isolation yielded PBMCs, at least 6 million per sample, in every case. Study findings and constraints: There was a strong correlation between TCR beta diversity and naive T cell percentage.

A few counts support this clonotype. Its target is unknown. Sample: blood. The receptor was isolated from a man aged 55 to 70 in good health. The rearrangement joins TRBV20-1 to TRBJ2-3; 9 bases are shared with TRBD2. This chain's CDR3 is CSARDSQRGAYTQYF. The CDR3 DNA reads TGCAGTGCTAGAGATAGCCAGCGGGGGGCTTATACGCAGTATTTT.